This TCR beta chain came from a study of shared clonotypes between healthy human individuals. Whole-study findings and limits: With few donors, the genetic and exposure-history diversity represented was limited. Clonotype sharing among the donors was expected to vary with sequencing depth. Despite large depth, rarefaction showed incomplete sorted-subset sequencing.

Comments on this clone: Its antigen is undetermined.

Deep level was the assay's run setting. TCRdb's copy holds only in-frame clones and misses some; the assay was immunoSEQ multiplex PCR. The sample contains 600,000 to 800,000 clones, just under 75% of which appear only once. Per the germline V gene, CDR1 is SGDLS and CDR2 is YYNGEE. The CDR3 sequence is 14 residues long. V lost 6 bases to trimming and J lost 5 bases; unmatched junction nucleotides: 6. The V gene is TRBV9, the J gene TRBJ2-1; TRBD1 matches 9 bases. The sample comprised memory CD4+ T cells sorted from blood. As to subset: CD45RA-negative fraction. The sequence was obtained from a woman in her 30s in good health. CDR3 nucleotides: TGTGCCAGCACCCCGGGACAGGGAAACAATGAGCAGTTCTTC. Its translation is CASTPGQGNNEQFF.